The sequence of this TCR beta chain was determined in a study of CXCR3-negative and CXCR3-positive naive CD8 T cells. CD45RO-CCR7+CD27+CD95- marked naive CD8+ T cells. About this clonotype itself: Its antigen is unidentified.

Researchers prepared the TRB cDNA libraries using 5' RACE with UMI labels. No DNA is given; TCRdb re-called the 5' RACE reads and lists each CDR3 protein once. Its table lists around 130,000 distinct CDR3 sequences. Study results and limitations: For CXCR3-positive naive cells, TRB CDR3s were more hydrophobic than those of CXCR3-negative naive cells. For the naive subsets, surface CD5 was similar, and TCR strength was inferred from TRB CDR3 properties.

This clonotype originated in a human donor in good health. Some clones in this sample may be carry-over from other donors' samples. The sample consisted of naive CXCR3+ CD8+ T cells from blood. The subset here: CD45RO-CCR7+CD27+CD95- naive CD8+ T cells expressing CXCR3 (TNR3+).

CDR3 sequence: CASSYSWGKNIQYF. This chain joins TRBV6-5 and TRBJ2-4. The CDR3 sequence is 14 residues long. CDR1 and CDR2 from the germline V gene are MNHEY and SVGAGI.